The sequence of this TCR beta chain was determined in a study of OX40 agonist ivuxolimab in advanced cancers. Study-level background: Among those treated, three patients had partial responses, one with hepatocellular carcinoma and two with cutaneous melanoma.

This CDR3 contains 15 residues. The ends were cut back, 5 bases at V and 2 bases at J, with 16 bases in the middle. The germline gives CDR1 SGHNT, CDR2 YYREEE (reference sequence). Repertoires were generated with immunoSEQ multiplex PCR, while TCRdb's copy carries only in-frame clones and drops some. The sample has roughly 70,000 clones, about 82% seen once. The clonotype was recovered from an adult with an advanced solid tumor such as melanoma, head and neck, liver or kidney cancer. The rearrangement uses TRBV5-4 and TRBJ2-5, with a weak D call TRBD1 (6 bases). The material was CD4+ or CD8+ T cells sorted from blood, obtained in a trial of the OX40 agonist ivuxolimab. The CDR3 sequence: CASSPRNTGQETQYF. In DNA form, the CDR3 reads TGTGCCAGCAGTCCGCGGAACACAGGGCAAGAGACCCAGTACTTC. Full variable domain (rest looked up from reference TRBV5-4 and TRBJ2-5): ETGVTQSPTHLIKTRGQQVTLRCSSQSGHNTVSWYQQALGQGPQFIFQYYREEENGRGNFPPRFSGLQFPNYSSELNVNALELDDSALYLCASSPRNTGQETQYFGPGTRLLVL.